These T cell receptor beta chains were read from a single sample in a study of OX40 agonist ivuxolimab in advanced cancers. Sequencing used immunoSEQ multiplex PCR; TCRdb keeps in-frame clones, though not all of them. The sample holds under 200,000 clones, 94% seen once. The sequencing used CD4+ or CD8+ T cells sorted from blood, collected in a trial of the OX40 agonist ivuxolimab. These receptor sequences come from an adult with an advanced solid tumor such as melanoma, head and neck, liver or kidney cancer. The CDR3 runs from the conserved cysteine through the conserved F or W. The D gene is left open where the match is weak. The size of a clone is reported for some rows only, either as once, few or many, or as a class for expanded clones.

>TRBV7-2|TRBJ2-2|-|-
CASSRPTAGELFF
TGTGCCAGCAGCCGCCCTACCGCCGGGGAGCTGTTTTTT
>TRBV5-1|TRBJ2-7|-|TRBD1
CASSSGTGGYEQYF
TGCGCCAGCAGCTCCGGGACAGGGGGCTACGAGCAGTACTTC
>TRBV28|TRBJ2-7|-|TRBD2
CASTLGGIPYEQYF
TGTGCCAGCACCCTCGGGGGGATTCCTTACGAGCAGTACTTC
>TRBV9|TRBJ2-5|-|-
CASSVGTDPLRETQYF
TGTGCCAGCAGCGTAGGGACAGATCCTTTACGAGAGACCCAGTACTTC
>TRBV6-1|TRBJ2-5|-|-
CASSSQETQYF
TGTGCCAGCAGTTCTCAAGAGACCCAGTACTTC
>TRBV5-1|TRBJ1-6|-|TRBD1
CASSLWGDRLASYNSPLHF
TGCGCCAGCAGCTTGTGGGGGGACAGGCTCGCCTCCTATAATTCACCCCTCCACTTT
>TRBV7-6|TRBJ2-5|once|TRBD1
CASSLDRGLQETQYF
TGTGCCAGCAGCTTAGACAGGGGCCTCCAAGAGACCCAGTACTTC
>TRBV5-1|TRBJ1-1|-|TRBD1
CASSLDRGNTEAFF
TGCGCCAGCAGCCTAGACAGGGGGAACACTGAAGCTTTCTTT
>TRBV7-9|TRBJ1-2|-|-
CASSLGRGYTF
TGTGCCAGCAGCTTAGGCCGAGGCTACACCTTC
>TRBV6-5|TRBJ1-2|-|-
CASRYDRRGYGYTF
TGTGCCAGCCGTTACGACAGGAGAGGCTATGGCTACACCTTC
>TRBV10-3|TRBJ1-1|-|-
CAISPGTPLNTEAFF
TGTGCCATCAGTCCCGGGACACCCCTGAACACTGAAGCTTTCTTT
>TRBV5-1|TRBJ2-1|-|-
CASSDLPGPVGEQFF
TGCGCCAGCAGCGATCTCCCGGGGCCTGTTGGTGAGCAGTTCTTC
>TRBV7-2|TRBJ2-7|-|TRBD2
CASSQSAGASYEQYF
TGTGCCAGCAGCCAGTCAGCGGGAGCTTCCTACGAGCAGTACTTC
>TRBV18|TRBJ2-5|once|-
CASSPGHQETQYF
TGTGCCAGCTCACCGGGACACCAAGAGACCCAGTACTTC
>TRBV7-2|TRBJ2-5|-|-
CASSLVRQETQYF
TGTGCCAGCAGCTTAGTGCGGCAAGAGACCCAGTACTTC
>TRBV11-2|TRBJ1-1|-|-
CASSTQTGLNTEAFF
TGTGCCAGCAGCACCCAGACAGGTTTGAACACTGAAGCTTTCTTT
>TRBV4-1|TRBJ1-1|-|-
CASVRGGGLNTEAFF
TGCGCCAGCGTCCGGGGAGGAGGGCTCAACACTGAAGCTTTCTTT
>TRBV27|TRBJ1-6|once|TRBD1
CASSPRTGGSYNSPLHF
TGTGCCAGCAGTCCCCGGACAGGGGGCTCCTATAATTCACCCCTCCACTTT
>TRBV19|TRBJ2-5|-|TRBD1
CASSRSDRGYQETQYF
TGTGCCAGTAGCCGCTCAGACAGGGGGTACCAAGAGACCCAGTACTTC
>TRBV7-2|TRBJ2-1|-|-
CASSLVGHEQFF
TGTGCCAGCAGCTTAGTCGGGCATGAGCAGTTCTTC